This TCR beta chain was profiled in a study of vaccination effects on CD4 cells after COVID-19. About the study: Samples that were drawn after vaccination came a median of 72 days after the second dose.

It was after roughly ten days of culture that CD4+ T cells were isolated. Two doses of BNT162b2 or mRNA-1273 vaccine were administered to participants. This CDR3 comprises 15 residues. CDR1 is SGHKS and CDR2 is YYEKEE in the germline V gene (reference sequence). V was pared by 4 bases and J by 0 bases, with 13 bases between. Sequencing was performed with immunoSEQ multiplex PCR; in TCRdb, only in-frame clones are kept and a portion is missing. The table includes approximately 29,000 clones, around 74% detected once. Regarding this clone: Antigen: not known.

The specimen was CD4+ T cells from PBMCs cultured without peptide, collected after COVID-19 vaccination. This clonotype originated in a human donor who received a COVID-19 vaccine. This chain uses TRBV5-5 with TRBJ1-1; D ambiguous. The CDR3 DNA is TGTGCCAGCAGCCCGTGGGGTGGGATGAACACTGAAGCTTTCTTT. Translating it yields CASSPWGGMNTEAFF.